What follows are 2 T cell receptor beta chains derived from one specimen sequenced in a study of T cell responses to AZD1222 COVID-19 vaccine. The method was immunoSEQ multiplex PCR; TCRdb's version includes in-frame clones alone and lacks a portion of them. This table has fewer than 120,000 clones, around 93% appearing once. This specimen consisted of peripheral blood, obtained on day 0 of AZD1222 vaccination. The receptors were sampled from an adult in good health.

The V gene is TRBV5-1, the J gene TRBJ1-1; tentatively, D is TRBD1 (5 bases). The CDR3 is made up of 15 amino acids. The germline gives CDR1 SGHRS, CDR2 YFSETQ. V lost 2 bases, J lost 7 bases, and 18 bases lay in between. DNA for the CDR3: TGCGCCAGCAGCTTTGAGGGACGGACCCTCGATGAAGCTTTCTTT. Translating it yields CASSFEGRTLDEAFF.

The V call is TRBV19, the J call TRBJ1-1, with D possibly matching TRBD1 (5 bases). The CDR3 sequence is 13 residues long. V was cut by 3 bases and J by 4 bases, with 9 bases left in between. Germline CDR1 LNHDA, CDR2 SQIVND (reference sequence). The CDR3 bases are TGTGCCAGTAGTATGACCAGGGTCACTGAAGCTTTCTTT. Translated: CASSMTRVTEAFF.